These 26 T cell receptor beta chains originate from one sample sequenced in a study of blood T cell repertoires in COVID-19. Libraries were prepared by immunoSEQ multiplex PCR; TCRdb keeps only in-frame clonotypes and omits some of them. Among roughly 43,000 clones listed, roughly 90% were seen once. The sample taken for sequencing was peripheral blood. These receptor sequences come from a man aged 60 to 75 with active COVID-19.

CDR3 in amino acids: CASTPVRYSNQPQHF. The CDR3 DNA sequence: TGTGCCAGCACCCCCGTTCGTTATAGCAATCAGCCCCAGCATTTT. This sequence joins TRBV28 and TRBJ1-5; D is uncertain. The V gene's germline CDR1 is MDHEN and CDR2 SYDVKM. This CDR3 is built from 15 residues. The V and J ends lost 7 bases and 0 bases respectively, with 13 bases between them.

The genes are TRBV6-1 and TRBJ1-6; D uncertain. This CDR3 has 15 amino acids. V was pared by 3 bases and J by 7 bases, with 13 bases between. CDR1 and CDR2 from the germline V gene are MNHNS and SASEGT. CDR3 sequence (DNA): TGTGCCAGCAGTGACCGACCGACATTCAATTCACCCCTCCACTTT. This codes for CASSDRPTFNSPLHF.

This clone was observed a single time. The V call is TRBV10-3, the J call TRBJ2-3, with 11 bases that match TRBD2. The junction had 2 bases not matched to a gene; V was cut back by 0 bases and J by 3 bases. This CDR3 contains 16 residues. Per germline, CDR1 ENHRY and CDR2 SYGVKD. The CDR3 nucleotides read TGTGCCATCAGTGAGTCGACTAGCGGGATTACAGATACGCAGTATTTT. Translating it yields CAISESTSGITDTQYF.

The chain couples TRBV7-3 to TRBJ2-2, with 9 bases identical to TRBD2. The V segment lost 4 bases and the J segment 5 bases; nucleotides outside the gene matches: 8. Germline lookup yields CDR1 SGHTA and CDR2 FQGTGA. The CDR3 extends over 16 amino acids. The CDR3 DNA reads TGTGCCAGCAGCTCCCCGGGACTAGCAGGGACCGGGGAGCTGTTTTTT. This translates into CASSSPGLAGTGELFF.

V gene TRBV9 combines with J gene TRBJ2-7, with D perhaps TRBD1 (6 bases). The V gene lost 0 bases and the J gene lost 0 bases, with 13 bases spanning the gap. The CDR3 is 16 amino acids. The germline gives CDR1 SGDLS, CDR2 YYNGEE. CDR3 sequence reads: CASSVDPGASSYEQYF. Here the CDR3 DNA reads TGTGCCAGCAGCGTAGATCCAGGGGCCAGCTCCTACGAGCAGTACTTC.

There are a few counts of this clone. CDR3 in DNA: TGTGCCAGCAGCGGCGGGACAGGGGGCAGAGATTCACCCCTCCACTTT. As protein: CASSGGTGGRDSPLHF. The chain carries TRBV9 and TRBJ1-6; 12 nucleotides match TRBD1. Unmatched junction bases numbered 6, after V lost 3 bases and J lost 8 bases. Germline loops: CDR1 SGDLS, CDR2 YYNGEE. This CDR3 region has 16 residues.

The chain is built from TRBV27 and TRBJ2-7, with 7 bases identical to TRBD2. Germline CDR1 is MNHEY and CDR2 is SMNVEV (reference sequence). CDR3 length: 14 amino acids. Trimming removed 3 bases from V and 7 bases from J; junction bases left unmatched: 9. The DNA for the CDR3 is TGTGCCAGCAGTTTCCTCATTGGAGCGGGGGAGCAGTACTTC. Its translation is CASSFLIGAGEQYF.

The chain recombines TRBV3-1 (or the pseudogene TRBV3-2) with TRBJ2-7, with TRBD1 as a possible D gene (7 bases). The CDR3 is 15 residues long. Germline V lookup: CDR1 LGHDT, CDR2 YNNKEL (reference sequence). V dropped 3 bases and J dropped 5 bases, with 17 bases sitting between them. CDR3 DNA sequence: TGTGCCAGCAGCCACCTACAGGGGAGGTTCAACGAGCAGTACTTC. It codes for CASSHLQGRFNEQYF.

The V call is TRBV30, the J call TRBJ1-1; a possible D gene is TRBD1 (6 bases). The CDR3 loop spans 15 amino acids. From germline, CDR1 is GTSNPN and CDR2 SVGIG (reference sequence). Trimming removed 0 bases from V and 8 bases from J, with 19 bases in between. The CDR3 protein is CAWSVLLRRQAEAFF. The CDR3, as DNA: TGTGCCTGGAGTGTATTACTCCGCCGACAGGCAGAAGCTTTCTTT.

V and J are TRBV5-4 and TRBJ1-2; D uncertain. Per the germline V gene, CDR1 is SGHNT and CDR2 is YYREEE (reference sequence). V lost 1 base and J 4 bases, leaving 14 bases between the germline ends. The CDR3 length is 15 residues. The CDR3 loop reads CASSLPRREGYGYTF. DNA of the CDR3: TGTGCCAGCAGCTTGCCCAGACGGGAGGGCTATGGCTACACCTTC. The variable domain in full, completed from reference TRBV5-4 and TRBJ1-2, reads ETGVTQSPTHLIKTRGQQVTLRCSSQSGHNTVSWYQQALGQGPQFIFQYYREEENGRGNFPPRFSGLQFPNYSSELNVNALELDDSALYLCASSLPRREGYGYTFGSGTRLTVV.

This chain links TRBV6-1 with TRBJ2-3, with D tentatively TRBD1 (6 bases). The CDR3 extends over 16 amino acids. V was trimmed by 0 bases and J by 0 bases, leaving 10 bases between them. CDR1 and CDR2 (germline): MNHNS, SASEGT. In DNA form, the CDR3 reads TGTGCCAGCAGTGAAGCGAGGGGGACGAGCACAGATACGCAGTATTTT. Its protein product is CASSEARGTSTDTQYF.

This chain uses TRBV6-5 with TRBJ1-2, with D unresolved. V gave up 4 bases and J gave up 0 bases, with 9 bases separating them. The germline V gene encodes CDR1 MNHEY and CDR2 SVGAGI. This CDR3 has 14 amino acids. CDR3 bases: TGTGCCAGCAGTTCTGGGCAAGCTAACTATGGCTACACCTTC. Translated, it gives CASSSGQANYGYTF.

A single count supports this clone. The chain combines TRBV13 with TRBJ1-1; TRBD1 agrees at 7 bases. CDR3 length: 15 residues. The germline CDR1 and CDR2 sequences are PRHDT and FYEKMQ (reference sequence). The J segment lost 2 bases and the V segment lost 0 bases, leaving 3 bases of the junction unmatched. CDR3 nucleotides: TGTGCCAGCAGCTTAGGTGGGGACAGTAACACTGAAGCTTTCTTT. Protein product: CASSLGGDSNTEAFF.

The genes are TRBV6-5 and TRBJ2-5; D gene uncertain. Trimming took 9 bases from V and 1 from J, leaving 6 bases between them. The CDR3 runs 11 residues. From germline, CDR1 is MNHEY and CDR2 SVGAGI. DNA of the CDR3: TGTGCCAGTGTATTCCAAGAGACCCAGTACTTC. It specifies CASVFQETQYF.

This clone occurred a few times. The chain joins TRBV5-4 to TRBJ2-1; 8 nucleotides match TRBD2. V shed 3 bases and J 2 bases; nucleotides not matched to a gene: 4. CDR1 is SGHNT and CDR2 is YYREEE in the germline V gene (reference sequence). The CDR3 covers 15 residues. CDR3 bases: TGTGCCAGCAGCTCAAGCGGGAGTACCTACAATGAGCAGTTCTTC. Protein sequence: CASSSSGSTYNEQFF.

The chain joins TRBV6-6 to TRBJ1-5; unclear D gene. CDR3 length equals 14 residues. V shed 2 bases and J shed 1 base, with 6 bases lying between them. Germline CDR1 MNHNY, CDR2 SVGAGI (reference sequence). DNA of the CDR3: TGTGCCAGCAGTTACCAGGAAAGCAATCAGCCCCAGCATTTT. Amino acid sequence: CASSYQESNQPQHF.

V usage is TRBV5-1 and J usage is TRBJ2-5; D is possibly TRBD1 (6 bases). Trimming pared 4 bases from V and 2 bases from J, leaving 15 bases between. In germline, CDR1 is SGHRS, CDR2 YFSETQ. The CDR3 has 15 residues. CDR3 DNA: TGCGCCAGCAGCGGAAATCCTACAGGGCAAGAGACCCAGTACTTC. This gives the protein CASSGNPTGQETQYF.

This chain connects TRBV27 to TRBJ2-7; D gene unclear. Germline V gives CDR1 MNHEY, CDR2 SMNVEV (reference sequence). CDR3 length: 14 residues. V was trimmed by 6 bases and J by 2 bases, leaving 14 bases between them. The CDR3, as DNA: TGTGCCAGCAGGGGTGGGCGAGAAACCTACGAGCAGTACTTC. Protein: CASRGGRETYEQYF.

The CDR3 DNA follows: TGTGCCAGTAGTATTCGACTAGCGGGCCGTCGGAGCTCCTACGAGCAGTACTTC. Amino acids: CASSIRLAGRRSSYEQYF. This chain links TRBV19 with TRBJ2-7, with 10 bases matching TRBD2. The CDR3 loop spans 18 amino acids. The germline gives CDR1 LNHDA, CDR2 SQIVND (reference sequence). V was pared by 3 bases and J by 0 bases, with 11 bases of the junction left unmatched.

CDR3 amino acids: CASSDPGLAAPSSYEQYF. CDR3 DNA: TGTGCCAGCAGCGATCCGGGACTAGCGGCCCCGAGCTCCTACGAGCAGTACTTC. The V call is TRBV5-4, the J call TRBJ2-7, with 11 bases aligning to TRBD2. The CDR3 totals 18 residues. Germline V gene data show CDR1 as SGHNT and CDR2 as YYREEE (reference sequence). V shed 4 bases and J 0 bases; nucleotides not matched to a gene: 12.

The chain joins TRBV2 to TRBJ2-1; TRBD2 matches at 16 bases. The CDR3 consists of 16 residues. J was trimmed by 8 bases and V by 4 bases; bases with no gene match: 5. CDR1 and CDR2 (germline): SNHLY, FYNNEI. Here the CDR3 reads CASSAGTSGRVDEQFF. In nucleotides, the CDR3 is TGTGCCAGCAGTGCAGGGACTAGCGGGAGGGTTGATGAGCAGTTCTTC. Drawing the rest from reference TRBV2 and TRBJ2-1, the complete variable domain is EPEVTQTPSHQVTQMGQEVILRCVPISNHLYFYWYRQILGQKVEFLVSFYNNEISEKSEIFDDQFSVERPDGSNFTLKIRSTKLEDSAMYFCASSAGTSGRVDEQFFGPGTRLTVL.

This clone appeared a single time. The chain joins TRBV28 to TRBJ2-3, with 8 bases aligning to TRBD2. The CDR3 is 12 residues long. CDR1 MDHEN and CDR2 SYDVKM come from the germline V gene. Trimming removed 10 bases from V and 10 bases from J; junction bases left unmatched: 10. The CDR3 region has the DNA TGTGCCACCATTTCGGTGACTAGCGCGCAGTATTTT. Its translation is CATISVTSAQYF.

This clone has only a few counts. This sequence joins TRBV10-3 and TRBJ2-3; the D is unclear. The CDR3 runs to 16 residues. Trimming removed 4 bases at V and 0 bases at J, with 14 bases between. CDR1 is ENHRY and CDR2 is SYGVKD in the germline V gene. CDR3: CAISGGSAHSTDTQYF. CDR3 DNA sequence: TGTGCCATCAGTGGTGGCTCTGCTCATAGCACAGATACGCAGTATTTT.

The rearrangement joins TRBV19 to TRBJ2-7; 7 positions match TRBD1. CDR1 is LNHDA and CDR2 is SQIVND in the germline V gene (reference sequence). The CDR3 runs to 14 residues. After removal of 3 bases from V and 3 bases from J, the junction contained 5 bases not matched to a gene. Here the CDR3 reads CASSIQYRGYEQYF. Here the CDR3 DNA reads TGTGCCAGTAGTATCCAATACAGGGGCTACGAGCAGTACTTC.

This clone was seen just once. CDR3 coding DNA: TGTGCCAGCAGCCAATATTTAACGACAGGGGGCACTGAAGCTTTCTTT. Amino acid sequence: CASSQYLTTGGTEAFF. This chain joins TRBV4-2 and TRBJ1-1; 9 nucleotides line up with TRBD1. Germline CDR1 reads LGHNA; CDR2 reads YNFKEQ. The CDR3 extends over 16 amino acids. The junction had 8 bases not matched to a gene; V was cut back by 2 bases and J by 4 bases.

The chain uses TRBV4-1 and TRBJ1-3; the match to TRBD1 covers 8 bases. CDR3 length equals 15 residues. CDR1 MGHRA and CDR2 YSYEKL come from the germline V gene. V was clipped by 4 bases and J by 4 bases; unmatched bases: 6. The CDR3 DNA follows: TGCGCCAGCAGCCCTAGGACAGGGCAAGGAAACACCATATATTTT. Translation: CASSPRTGQGNTIYF.